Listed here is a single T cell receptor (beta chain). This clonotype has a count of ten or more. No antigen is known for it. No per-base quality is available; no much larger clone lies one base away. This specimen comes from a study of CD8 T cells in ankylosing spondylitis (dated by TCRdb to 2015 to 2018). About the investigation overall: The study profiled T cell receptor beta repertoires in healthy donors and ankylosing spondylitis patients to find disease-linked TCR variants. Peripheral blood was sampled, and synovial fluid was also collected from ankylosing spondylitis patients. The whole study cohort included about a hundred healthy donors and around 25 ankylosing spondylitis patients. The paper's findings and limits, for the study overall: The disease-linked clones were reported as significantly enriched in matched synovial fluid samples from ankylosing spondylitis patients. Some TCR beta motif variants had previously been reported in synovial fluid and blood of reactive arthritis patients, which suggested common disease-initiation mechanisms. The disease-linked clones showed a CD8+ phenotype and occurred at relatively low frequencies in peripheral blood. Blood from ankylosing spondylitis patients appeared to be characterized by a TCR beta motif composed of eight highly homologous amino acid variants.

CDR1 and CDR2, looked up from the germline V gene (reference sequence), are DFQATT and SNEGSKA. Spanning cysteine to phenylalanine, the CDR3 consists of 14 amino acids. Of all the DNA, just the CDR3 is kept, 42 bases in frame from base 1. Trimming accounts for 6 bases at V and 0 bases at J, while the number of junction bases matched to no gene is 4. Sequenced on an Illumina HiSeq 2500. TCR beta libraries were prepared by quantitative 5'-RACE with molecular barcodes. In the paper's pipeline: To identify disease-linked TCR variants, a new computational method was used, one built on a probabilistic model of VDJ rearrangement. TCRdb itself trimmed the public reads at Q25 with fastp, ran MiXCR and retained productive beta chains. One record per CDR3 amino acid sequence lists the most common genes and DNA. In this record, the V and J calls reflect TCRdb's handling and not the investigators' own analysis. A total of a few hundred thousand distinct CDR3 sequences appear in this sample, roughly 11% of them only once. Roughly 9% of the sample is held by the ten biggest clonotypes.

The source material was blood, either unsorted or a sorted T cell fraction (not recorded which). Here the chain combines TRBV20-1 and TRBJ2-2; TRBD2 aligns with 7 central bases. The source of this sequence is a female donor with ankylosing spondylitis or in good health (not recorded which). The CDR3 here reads CSAISGANTGELFF. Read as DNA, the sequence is TGCAGTGCCATCAGCGGGGCGAACACCGGGGAGCTGTTTTTT.